A single sample gave rise to the 21 T cell receptor beta chains below, sequenced in a study of regulatory T cells in long-lasting Graves disease. Time point reported: persistent/refractory GD, antithyroid drugs over 5 years with positive TRAb. TCR sequences were obtained from RNA taken from PBMCs. Arm-PCR of CDR3 regions and iRepertoire HTBI primers were the basis on which TCR beta libraries were built. In TCRdb, the multiplex PCR reads were re-called with MiXCR into one record per CDR3 protein. The sample holds 400,000 to 500,000 distinct CDR3 sequences, 20% to 25% seen once. Specimen: peripheral blood mononuclear cells (PBMCs), collected when the disease was refractory, from a patient treated with antithyroid drugs. The source of these receptors is a female donor with Graves disease.

V is TRBV9 and J is TRBJ2-2; D remains ambiguous. The CDR3 totals 16 residues. The germline V and J ends were trimmed by 0 bases and 0 bases, with 9 bases remaining between them. Germline CDR1 and CDR2: SGDLS and YYNGEE. CDR3 nucleotides: TGTGCCAGCAGCGTAGGACCAGGTCCGAACACCGGGGAGCTGTTTTTT. Its protein is CASSVGPGPNTGELFF. Drawing the rest from reference TRBV9 and TRBJ2-2, the complete variable domain is DSGVTQTPKHLITATGQRVTLRCSPRSGDLSVYWYQQSLDQGLQFLIQYYNGEERAKGNILERFSAQQFPDLHSELNLSSLELGDSALYFCASSVGPGPNTGELFFGEGSRLTVL.

This clonotype was seen ten or more times. The J gene is TRBJ2-7, the V gene TRBV5-5, with a possible D match to TRBD2 (6 bases). The CDR3 sequence is 14 residues long. Germline CDR1 and CDR2: SGHKS and YYEKEE (reference sequence). V was trimmed by 0 bases and J by 7 bases, leaving 14 bases between them. CDR3 residues: CASSLGLEGLEQYF. CDR3 DNA: TGTGCCAGCAGCTTGGGTTTGGAGGGACTGGAGCAGTACTTC.

This clonotype showed up many times. The CDR3 loop is CASSSSDSLNTEAFF. Here the CDR3 DNA reads TGTGCCAGCAGTTCGTCGGACAGCTTGAACACTGAAGCTTTCTTT. The chain links TRBV28 to TRBJ1-1, with D possibly matching TRBD1 (6 bases). Germline CDR1 and CDR2: MDHEN and SYDVKM. The CDR3 is 15 residues long. With 4 bases removed from V and 0 bases from J, the gap between germline ends came to 12 bases.

In this sample, this clonotype turned up many times. V usage is TRBV28 and J usage is TRBJ1-2; D is unclear. CDR3 length equals 13 residues. Germline lookup yields CDR1 MDHEN and CDR2 SYDVKM. With 1 base removed from V and 6 bases from J, the gap between germline ends came to 9 bases. CDR3 DNA: TGTGCCAGCAGTTTATTAGTGAGAAATGGCTACACCTTC. Encoded protein: CASSLLVRNGYTF.

The V gene is TRBV27, the J gene TRBJ2-7; D is perhaps TRBD1 or TRBD2 (8 bases each). CDR1 is MNHEY and CDR2 is SMNVEV in the germline V gene (reference sequence). Trimming pared 7 bases from V and 9 bases from J, leaving 22 bases between. The CDR3 is 14 residues long. CDR3 region: CASKNYQGAGGQYF. Here the CDR3 DNA reads TGTGCCAGCAAGAATTATCAGGGGGCGGGGGGGCAGTACTTC.

The chain recombines TRBV6-1 with TRBJ1-5, with 8 bases fitting TRBD1. V trimming: 6 bases; J trimming: 3 bases; junction bases outside the gene matches: 10. The CDR3 is made up of 16 amino acids. Germline CDR1 reads MNHNS; CDR2 reads SASEGT. Here the CDR3 DNA reads TGTGCCAGCAGGAGAGGACAGGGTGGCGACAATCAGCCCCAGCATTTT. It specifies CASRRGQGGDNQPQHF.

The chain recombines TRBV15 with TRBJ2-3; D uncertain. Trimming pared 0 bases from V and 2 bases from J, leaving 6 bases between. The CDR3 extends over 14 amino acids. Per the germline V gene, CDR1 is LNHNV and CDR2 is YYDKDF (reference sequence). CDR3 DNA sequence: TGTGCCACCAGCAGAGACCGAACCACAGATACGCAGTATTTT. Its translation is CATSRDRTTDTQYF.

This clonotype was counted a few times. V usage is TRBV6-2 or TRBV6-3 and J usage is TRBJ2-2, with 7 nucleotides matching TRBD2. This CDR3 has 16 residues. With 4 bases clipped from V and 2 bases from J, the junction kept 7 bases outside the gene matches. The germline gives CDR1 MNHEY, CDR2 SVGEGT. The CDR3 region has the DNA TGTGCCAGCAGTTCCCGACTAGCCCTCAACACCGGGGAGCTGTTTTTT. Translating it yields CASSSRLALNTGELFF.

The sample holds many counts of this clonotype. The rearrangement links TRBV4-1 to TRBJ2-7; TRBD1 agrees at 7 bases. Germline V gene lookup returns CDR1 MGHRA and CDR2 YSYEKL. Trimming cost V 2 bases and J 0 bases; bases outside gene matches: 7. The CDR3 contains 16 residues. Here the CDR3 reads CASSQQQGSSSYEQYF. The CDR3 coding sequence is TGCGCCAGCAGCCAACAACAGGGGTCAAGCTCCTACGAGCAGTACTTC.

The V call is TRBV6-5, the J call TRBJ1-5; D gene ambiguous. V lost 2 bases and J 3 bases, leaving 11 bases between the germline ends. The germline V gene encodes CDR1 MNHEY and CDR2 SVGAGI. This CDR3 has 15 residues. The CDR3 DNA reads as TGTGCCAGCAGTTACGGCTCAGGCGACAATCAGCCCCAGCATTTT. The encoded protein is CASSYGSGDNQPQHF.

This clonotype came up a few times. The CDR3 DNA is TGCGCCAGCAGCTTGCGGGTCGGTCAAGAAGCTTTCTTT. Encoded protein: CASSLRVGQEAFF. This chain uses TRBV5-1 with TRBJ1-1, with unresolved D. Trimming left V 1 base short and J 8 bases short, with 12 bases between. CDR3 length equals 13 residues. The germline V gene has CDR1 SGHRS and CDR2 YFSETQ. Using reference TRBV5-1 and TRBJ1-1 for the parts outside the CDR3, the full variable domain is KAGVTQTPRYLIKTRGQQVTLSCSPISGHRSVSWYQQTPGQGLQFLFEYFSETQRNKGNFPGRFSGRQFSNSRSEMNVSTLELGDSALYLCASSLRVGQEAFFGQGTRLTVV.

This clonotype was observed a handful of times. The chain uses TRBV29-1 and TRBJ2-7; 8 bases map to TRBD1. The CDR3 is 13 amino acids. Unmatched junction bases numbered 5, after V lost 7 bases and J lost 0 bases. The germline gives CDR1 SQVTM, CDR2 ANQGSEA. The CDR3 here is CSGQTGDSYEQYF. CDR3 DNA sequence: TGCAGCGGCCAGACAGGGGACTCCTACGAGCAGTACTTC.

This CDR3 is CASSESGASVQETQYF. The CDR3 DNA sequence: TGCGCCAGCAGTGAGTCGGGGGCTAGCGTGCAAGAGACCCAGTACTTC. The gene calls are TRBV10-1 and TRBJ2-5; D possibly uses TRBD1 or TRBD2 (6 bases each). V lost 0 bases to trimming and J lost 2 bases, with 13 bases between them. The CDR3 covers 16 residues. Germline assignment: CDR1 WNHNN and CDR2 SYGVQD (reference sequence).

The chain is built from TRBV30 and TRBJ1-5; no clear D. CDR3 length equals 15 residues. Trimming took 0 bases from V and 0 from J, leaving 9 bases between them. Germline assignment: CDR1 GTSNPN and CDR2 SVGIG (reference sequence). The CDR3 protein is CAWSVPTYSNQPQHF. The CDR3 region has the DNA TGTGCCTGGAGTGTACCAACTTATAGCAATCAGCCCCAGCATTTT.

The V call is TRBV7-9, the J call TRBJ1-5, with 12 bases fitting TRBD1. V shed 0 bases, J shed 0 bases, and the junction held 3 bases outside the gene matches. Germline assignment: CDR1 SEHNR and CDR2 FQNEAQ (reference sequence). CDR3 length: 18 residues. In DNA form, the CDR3 reads TGTGCCAGCAGCTTAGCCGGGACAGGGGGCTATAGCAATCAGCCCCAGCATTTT. This translates into CASSLAGTGGYSNQPQHF. Filled out from reference TRBV7-9 and TRBJ1-5, the complete variable domain reads DTGVSQNPRHKITKRGQNVTFRCDPISEHNRLYWYRQTLGQGPEFLTYFQNEAQLEKSRLLSDRFSAERPKGSFSTLEIQRTEQGDSAMYLCASSLAGTGGYSNQPQHFGDGTRLSIL.

This clonotype was counted a few times. This rearrangement joins TRBV12-3 or TRBV12-4 to TRBJ2-7, with 9 bases matching TRBD2. V lost 6 bases, J lost 3 bases, and 9 bases stayed unmatched. This CDR3 comprises 15 residues. The CDR3 loop is CASSAPGTSIYEQYF. The CDR3 DNA reads TGTGCCAGCAGCGCTCCGGGGACTAGCATCTACGAGCAGTACTTC.

The chain couples TRBV28 to TRBJ2-7; D possibly corresponds to TRBD1 (5 bases). V lost 3 bases and J 2 bases, leaving 11 bases between the germline ends. Germline V CDR1 and CDR2: MDHEN, SYDVKM. The CDR3 sequence is 14 residues long. CDR3 region: CASSFGRGTYEQYF. The CDR3 DNA reads as TGTGCCAGCAGTTTTGGTAGGGGAACCTACGAGCAGTACTTC.

V is TRBV5-1 and J is TRBJ2-5; no clear D gene. Germline V gene lookup returns CDR1 SGHRS and CDR2 YFSETQ. Trimming removed 0 bases at V and 1 base at J, with 7 bases between. The CDR3 covers 14 residues. The CDR3 bases are TGCGCCAGCAGCTTGGACAGACCCCAAGAGACCCAGTACTTC. Translated: CASSLDRPQETQYF.

The V and J genes are TRBV4-1 and TRBJ1-2; TRBD1 agrees at 10 bases. Trimming removed 0 bases from V and 7 bases from J; junction bases left unmatched: 14. The germline V gene encodes CDR1 MGHRA and CDR2 YSYEKL. This CDR3 comprises 18 residues. Written as DNA, the CDR3 is TGCGCCAGCAGCCAAGAGCCGACAGGGGGCTGGAAAACTTTTGGCTACACCTTC. Its protein product is CASSQEPTGGWKTFGYTF.

The genes are TRBV29-1 and TRBJ1-2; D gene unclear. The CDR3 is 13 amino acids. Germline V gene sequence: CDR1 SQVTM, CDR2 ANQGSEA. Trimming took off 5 bases at V and 2 bases at J, with 12 bases between the two ends. CDR3 DNA sequence: TGCAGCGTTATTCCGGACGGGAACTATGGCTACACCTTC. It yields the protein CSVIPDGNYGYTF.

V gene TRBV7-9 combines with J gene TRBJ2-5; 11 nucleotides line up with TRBD2. Losses at the gene ends were 5 bases for V and 2 bases for J; bases not matched to a gene: 13. This CDR3 contains 18 residues. Germline-derived CDR1 and CDR2 are SEHNR and FQNEAQ (reference sequence). This chain's CDR3 is CASSKRGGGLAAQETQYF. As DNA, the CDR3 is TGTGCCAGCAGCAAAAGGGGAGGGGGACTAGCGGCTCAAGAGACCCAGTACTTC.